The 30 T cell receptor beta chains in this list originate from one sample, sequenced in a study of T cell changes during pregnancy in multiple sclerosis. Clones were sequenced by immunoSEQ multiplex PCR, and TCRdb holds only the in-frame ones, with some missing. This table has around 57,000 clones, 90% appearing once. The sample consisted of peripheral blood, taken in the third trimester of pregnancy. All receptors derive from a female donor in good health, enrolled as a control in a pregnancy study.

This chain links TRBV19 with TRBJ1-1; tentative D call: TRBD1 (6 bases). CDR1 is LNHDA, CDR2 SQIVND, per germline (reference sequence). V gave up 5 bases and J gave up 0 bases, with 16 bases separating them. CDR3 length equals 16 residues. CDR3 sequence reads: CASSFVPTGLNTEAFF. In DNA form, the CDR3 reads TGTGCCAGTAGTTTCGTTCCGACAGGCCTGAACACTGAAGCTTTCTTT.

The V gene is TRBV10-3, the J gene TRBJ1-5, with TRBD1 matching 8 bases. The CDR3 length is 14 residues. Trimming took 4 bases from V and 7 from J; bases not matched to a gene: 6. Looked up from germline, CDR1 is ENHRY and CDR2 is SYGVKD. For the CDR3, the DNA is TGTGCCATCAGTGGGACAGGGAAGGACCAGCCCCAGCATTTT. It encodes CAISGTGKDQPQHF.

The genes are TRBV21-1 and TRBJ1-1; the table's D call, TRBD1, has no DNA check behind it. TRBV21-1 is a known pseudogene. This CDR3 has 15 amino acids. The CDR3 nucleotides are TGTGCCAGCAGCGGACAGACACCCGGGGTCACTGAAGCTTTCTTT. Amino acids: CASSGQTPGVTEAFF.

The J gene is TRBJ2-7, the V gene TRBV6-5; 8 nucleotides line up with TRBD2. There are 14 residues in the CDR3. Per germline, CDR1 MNHEY and CDR2 SVGAGI. V shed 5 bases, J shed 3 bases, and the junction held 6 bases outside the gene matches. CDR3: CASSPGGGYYEQYF. The CDR3 DNA reads TGTGCCAGCAGTCCCGGCGGGGGGTACTACGAGCAGTACTTC.

This chain connects TRBV5-4 to TRBJ1-2; D perhaps matches TRBD1 (5 bases). V dropped 1 base and J dropped 7 bases, with 20 bases sitting between them. The length of the CDR3 is 16 residues. In germline, CDR1 is SGHNT, CDR2 YYREEE (reference sequence). CDR3 DNA sequence: TGTGCCAGCAGCTTGATCGGACGGGGGGTTCTCGGTGGCTACACCTTC. It encodes CASSLIGRGVLGGYTF.

V and J are TRBV6-1 and TRBJ2-3, with D possibly TRBD1 on 6 matching bases. Germline CDR1 reads MNHNS; CDR2 reads SASEGT. This CDR3 has 16 amino acids. The V and J ends lost 6 bases and 6 bases respectively, with 22 bases between them. This CDR3 reads CASREFGQSLVDTQYF. CDR3 coding DNA: TGTGCCAGCAGAGAATTCGGACAGTCTCTCGTGGATACGCAGTATTTT.

This clone was observed once. The rearrangement uses TRBV6-1 and TRBJ1-3, with D unresolved. Per germline, CDR1 MNHNS and CDR2 SASEGT. Trimming cost V 1 base and J 0 bases, with 7 bases left between them. The CDR3 has 15 residues. Here the CDR3 reads CASSEVSSSGNTIYF. DNA for the CDR3: TGTGCCAGCAGTGAAGTGAGTTCCTCTGGAAACACCATATATTTT.

The rearrangement joins TRBV7-7 to TRBJ2-1; D might be TRBD1 (5 bases). This CDR3 comprises 13 residues. V gave up 5 bases and J gave up 6 bases, with 11 bases separating them. Germline CDR1 is SSHAT and CDR2 is FNYEAQ (reference sequence). The CDR3 region has the DNA TGTGCCAGCAGCCCCTGGCAGGGCAATGAGCAGTTCTTC. This gives the protein CASSPWQGNEQFF.

The chain is built from TRBV7-8 and TRBJ2-1; 10 bases line up with TRBD1. The CDR3 sequence is 18 residues long. Trimming cost V 4 bases and J 1 base; bases outside gene matches: 10. Germline values: CDR1 SGHVS, CDR2 FQNEAQ. DNA of the CDR3: TGTGCCAGCAGCTCCCCGCACGACAGGGGGCCATCCTACAATGAGCAGTTCTTC. Encoded protein: CASSSPHDRGPSYNEQFF.

This clone appeared a few times. The chain combines TRBV5-1 with TRBJ1-1; D is perhaps TRBD1 (6 bases). The germline V gene encodes CDR1 SGHRS and CDR2 YFSETQ. The V end lost 0 bases, the J end lost 4 bases, and 10 bases lay between the germline ends. The CDR3 length is 14 residues. CDR3 region: CASSLEGGTTEAFF. Here the CDR3 DNA reads TGCGCCAGCAGCTTGGAGGGGGGGACCACTGAAGCTTTCTTT.

The chain recombines TRBV29-1 with TRBJ2-7, with D possibly being TRBD1 (5 bases). Germline assignment: CDR1 SQVTM and CDR2 ANQGSEA. Deletions cut 6 bases from V and 6 bases from J, with 15 bases between. This CDR3 region has 12 residues. CDR3 sequence: CSVQKQAGEQYF. The CDR3 DNA is TGCAGCGTCCAAAAACAGGCAGGCGAGCAGTACTTC.

The chain is built from TRBV6-6 and TRBJ2-7; 7 bases align to TRBD2. The CDR3 is made up of 14 amino acids. Trimming removed 6 bases from V and 3 bases from J; junction bases left unmatched: 8. CDR1 is MNHNY and CDR2 is SVGAGI in the germline V gene (reference sequence). CDR3: CASSSGGGSYEQYF. CDR3 DNA sequence: TGTGCCAGCAGCTCTGGCGGGGGAAGCTACGAGCAGTACTTC.

The rearrangement joins TRBV9 to TRBJ2-2, with D possibly being TRBD2 (5 bases). Per the germline V gene, CDR1 is SGDLS and CDR2 is YYNGEE. The CDR3 totals 16 residues. V lost 3 bases and J 8 bases, leaving 20 bases between the germline ends. The CDR3 loop reads CASSARTARLTGELFF. CDR3 nucleotides: TGTGCCAGCAGCGCAAGGACTGCCCGATTGACGGGGGAGCTGTTTTTT.

The chain joins TRBV7-8 to TRBJ2-7; the D gene is possibly TRBD2 (6 bases). The V end lost 2 bases, the J end lost 2 bases, and 13 bases lay between the germline ends. CDR1 SGHVS and CDR2 FQNEAQ come from the germline V gene. The CDR3 runs 15 residues. CDR3 coding DNA: TGTGCCAGCAGCTTAAGGCGGGATGGCACCTACGAGCAGTACTTC. This translates into CASSLRRDGTYEQYF.

The chain joins TRBV14 to TRBJ2-7, with 9 bases identical to TRBD2. The V gene's germline CDR1 is SGHDN and CDR2 FVKESK. The CDR3 covers 15 residues. V trimming: 3 bases; J trimming: 5 bases; junction bases outside the gene matches: 8. The CDR3 DNA sequence: TGTGCCAGCAGCCAGGAACCGGGACTAGCCCACGAGCAGTACTTC. It yields the protein CASSQEPGLAHEQYF.

The V call is TRBV7-7, the J call TRBJ2-1; TRBD2 agrees at 8 bases. Germline CDR1 SSHAT, CDR2 FNYEAQ (reference sequence). V was clipped by 4 bases and J by 2 bases; unmatched bases: 4. The CDR3 runs to 15 residues. DNA for the CDR3: TGTGCCAGCAGCTCTCGGGAGGGCCCCTACAATGAGCAGTTCTTC. It is translated as CASSSREGPYNEQFF.

J is TRBJ2-7 and V is TRBV12-5; the D gene is possibly TRBD2 (5 bases). CDR1 LGHNT and CDR2 FRNRAP come from the germline V gene. V shed 7 bases and J shed 3 bases, with 13 bases lying between them. This CDR3 is built from 13 residues. CDR3 sequence reads: CASAPRDLYEQYF. CDR3 DNA: TGTGCTAGTGCCCCCCGGGATCTCTACGAGCAGTACTTC.

This sequence joins TRBV12-5 and TRBJ2-7, with 13 positions matching TRBD2. The CDR3 runs to 15 residues. The V gene's germline CDR1 is LGHNT and CDR2 FRNRAP. V lost 6 bases, J lost 2 bases, and 4 bases stayed unmatched. CDR3: CASGRTSGGPYEQYF. The DNA of the CDR3 is TGTGCTAGTGGCCGGACTAGCGGGGGACCCTACGAGCAGTACTTC.

V usage is TRBV7-9 and J usage is TRBJ1-5; D is uncertain. The germline gives CDR1 SEHNR, CDR2 FQNEAQ (reference sequence). The CDR3 is 14 residues long. With 1 base removed from V and 3 bases from J, the gap between germline ends came to 7 bases. CDR3 coding DNA: TGTGCCAGCAGCTTAGGAGGGAACAATCAGCCCCAGCATTTT. Translation gives CASSLGGNNQPQHF.

The rearrangement links TRBV5-4 to TRBJ1-1; TRBD1 matches 8 bases. CDR3 size: 14 residues. Germline V gene lookup returns CDR1 SGHNT and CDR2 YYREEE (reference sequence). V lost 0 bases and J lost 5; bases outside the gene matches: 3. DNA of the CDR3: TGTGCCAGCAGCTTGGACAGGGGGGTGACTGAAGCTTTCTTT. Amino acids: CASSLDRGVTEAFF.

V gene TRBV7-9 combines with J gene TRBJ2-3, with D perhaps matching TRBD1 (5 bases). The V and J ends lost 4 bases and 6 bases respectively, with 14 bases between them. The CDR3 totals 14 residues. The germline V gene has CDR1 SEHNR and CDR2 FQNEAQ (reference sequence). In nucleotides, the CDR3 is TGTGCCAGCAGCTCTTCAGGGCCAGGGGATACGCAGTATTTT. It translates to CASSSSGPGDTQYF.

V is TRBV18 and J is TRBJ1-1, with 7 bases lining up with TRBD1. The length of the CDR3 is 18 residues. With 2 bases clipped from V and 5 bases from J, the junction kept 17 bases outside the gene matches. Germline values: CDR1 KGHSH, CDR2 LQKENI. CDR3 DNA sequence: TGTGCCAGCTCACCAAGGTCCACAGGGGTTGTATTGGAAACTGAAGCTTTCTTT. Its protein is CASSPRSTGVVLETEAFF.

This chain connects TRBV9 to TRBJ2-3; perhaps TRBD1 as D (5 bases). Germline-derived CDR1 and CDR2 are SGDLS and YYNGEE. V was cut by 0 bases and J by 2 bases, with 10 bases left in between. The CDR3 length is 15 residues. The CDR3 nucleotides are TGTGCCAGCAGCGTAGAAGGGGTCCACACAGATACGCAGTATTTT. It codes for CASSVEGVHTDTQYF.

This chain connects TRBV7-2 to TRBJ1-2; possible D gene TRBD1, 6 bases. V was trimmed by 4 bases and J by 3 bases, leaving 12 bases between them. Germline values: CDR1 SGHTA, CDR2 FQGNSA. There are 14 residues in the CDR3. For the CDR3, the DNA is TGTGCCAGCAGCTCTACAGGGTTTGACTATGGCTACACCTTC. Protein product: CASSSTGFDYGYTF.

The V and J genes are TRBV19 and TRBJ1-2, with a possible D match to TRBD1 (6 bases). Germline assignment: CDR1 LNHDA and CDR2 SQIVND (reference sequence). The CDR3 contains 15 residues. Trimming stripped 1 base from V and 8 bases from J, with 17 bases between. The CDR3 loop is CASSIGAGEGKGYTF. CDR3 coding DNA: TGTGCCAGTAGTATAGGCGCAGGGGAAGGGAAAGGCTACACCTTC.

The CDR3 spells CAISELGPGEQYF. CDR3 bases: TGTGCCATCAGTGAATTGGGGCCTGGGGAGCAGTACTTC. V usage is TRBV10-3 and J usage is TRBJ2-7; maybe TRBD1 (5 bases). The ends were cut back, 3 bases at V and 7 bases at J, with 13 bases in the middle. Per the germline V gene, CDR1 is ENHRY and CDR2 is SYGVKD. The CDR3 sequence is 13 residues long.

V usage is TRBV6-6 and J usage is TRBJ2-2; no reliable D call. Germline CDR1 is MNHNY and CDR2 is SVGAGI (reference sequence). Trimming cost V 7 bases and J 1 base, with 10 bases left between them. The CDR3 spans 14 residues. The CDR3 is CASKLAWNTGELFF. CDR3 coding DNA: TGTGCCAGCAAATTAGCTTGGAACACCGGGGAGCTGTTTTTT.

The rearrangement uses TRBV6-5 and TRBJ2-6; D is unresolved. This CDR3 has 14 residues. CDR1 MNHEY and CDR2 SVGAGI come from the germline V gene. The V end lost 5 bases, the J end lost 0 bases, and 5 bases lay between the germline ends. CDR3 loop: CASSPISGANVLTF. CDR3 DNA: TGTGCCAGCAGTCCTATCTCTGGGGCCAACGTCCTGACTTTC.

The chain employs TRBV4-3 and TRBJ1-5; D might be TRBD1 (5 bases). The CDR3 consists of 16 residues. In germline, CDR1 is LGHNA, CDR2 YSLEER. Deletions cut 0 bases from V and 0 bases from J, with 9 bases between. The CDR3 DNA sequence: TGCGCCAGCAGCCAAGATGGGGGGAGTAGCAATCAGCCCCAGCATTTT. Amino acids: CASSQDGGSSNQPQHF.

The table lists this clone with a count of one. This sequence joins TRBV18 and TRBJ2-3, with 16 bases identical to TRBD2. V lost 0 bases, J lost 1 base, and 4 bases stayed unmatched. The CDR3 covers 19 residues. Germline V gene sequence: CDR1 KGHSH, CDR2 LQKENI. The CDR3 is CASSPPGLAGGGGTDTQYF. The CDR3 bases are TGTGCCAGCTCACCACCGGGACTAGCGGGAGGGGGCGGCACAGATACGCAGTATTTT.